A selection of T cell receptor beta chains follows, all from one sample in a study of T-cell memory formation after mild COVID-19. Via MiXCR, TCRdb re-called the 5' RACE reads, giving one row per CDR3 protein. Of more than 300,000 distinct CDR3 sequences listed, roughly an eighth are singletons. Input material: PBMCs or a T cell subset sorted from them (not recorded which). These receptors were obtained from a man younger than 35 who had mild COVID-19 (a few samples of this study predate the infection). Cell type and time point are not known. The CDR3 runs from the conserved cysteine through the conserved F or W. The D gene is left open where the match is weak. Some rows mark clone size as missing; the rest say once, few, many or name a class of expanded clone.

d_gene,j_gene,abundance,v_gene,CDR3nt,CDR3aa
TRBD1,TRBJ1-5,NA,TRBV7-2,TGTGCCAGCAGCAAGGCGGAGGGGGCTCAGCCCCAGCATTTT,CASSKAEGAQPQHF
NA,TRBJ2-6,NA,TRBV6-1,TGTGCCAGCAGTGAAGGAGGAGGCCCTGGGGCCAACGTCCTGACTTTC,CASSEGGGPGANVLTF
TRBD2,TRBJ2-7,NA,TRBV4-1,TGCGCCAGCAGCCAAGATCCGGGCGGGGGCTACGAGCAGTACTTC,CASSQDPGGGYEQYF
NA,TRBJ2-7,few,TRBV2,TGTGCCAGCAGTGAGATCCAGGGCCACTACGAGCAGTACTTC,CASSEIQGHYEQYF
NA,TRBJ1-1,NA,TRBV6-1,TGTGCCAGCAGTGAGGGTGGTCGGGACACTGAAGCTTTCTTT,CASSEGGRDTEAFF
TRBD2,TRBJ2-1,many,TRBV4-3,TGCGCCAGCAGCCAAGATTATAAGCGGGGGAGCTCCTACAATGAGCAGTTCTTC,CASSQDYKRGSSYNEQFF
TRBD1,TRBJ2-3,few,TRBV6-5,TGTGCCAGCAGACGGACAGGGGGCGCCACAGATACGCAGTATTTT,CASRRTGGATDTQYF
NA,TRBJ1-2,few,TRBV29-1,TGCAGCGTTGCTAGTGGGCTTGACTATGGCTACACCTTC,CSVASGLDYGYTF
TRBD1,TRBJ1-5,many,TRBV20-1,TGCAGTGCTAGCAAGCAGGGGGAACGGCCCCAGCATTTT,CSASKQGERPQHF
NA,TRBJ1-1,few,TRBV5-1,TGCGCCAGCAGCTCCGCCGGACAGATGAACACTGAAGCTTTCTTT,CASSSAGQMNTEAFF
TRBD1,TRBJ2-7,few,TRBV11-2,TGTGCCAGCAGCTTGAGGGCCGGGACAGTCCACGAGCAGTACTTC,CASSLRAGTVHEQYF
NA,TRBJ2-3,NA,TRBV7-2,TGTGCCAGCAGCTCAAGAGGGCACATGGTGTATTTT,CASSSRGHMVYF
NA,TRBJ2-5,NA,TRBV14,TGTGCCAGCAGTCTCATCGTCGGGATCGGAGAGACCCAGTACTTC,CASSLIVGIGETQYF
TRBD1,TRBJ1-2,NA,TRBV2,TGTGCCAGCAGGGGACAGGGGGGCCACAACTATGGCTACACCTTC,CASRGQGGHNYGYTF
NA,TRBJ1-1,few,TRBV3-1,TGTGCCAGCAGCCAAGATCCCCCAGGCATTGAAGCTTTCTTT,CASSQDPPGIEAFF